The 20 T cell receptor beta chains listed next were all sequenced from one sample in a study of OX40 agonist ivuxolimab in advanced cancers. Generated by immunoSEQ multiplex PCR, the TCRdb table keeps only in-frame clones and is missing some. The repertoire holds over 100,000 clones, with around 93% as singletons. The input for sequencing was CD4+ or CD8+ T cells sorted from blood, taken in a trial of the OX40 agonist ivuxolimab. These receptors came from an adult with an advanced solid tumor such as melanoma, head and neck, liver or kidney cancer.

The V call is TRBV5-6, the J call TRBJ2-5; TRBD1 is a possible D gene (5 bases). V was trimmed by 2 bases and J by 1 base, leaving 9 bases between them. Germline values: CDR1 SGHDT, CDR2 YYEEEE. The CDR3 runs 14 residues. The CDR3 coding sequence is TGTGCCAGCAGCTTTCAGGGAACCCAAGAGACCCAGTACTTC. It yields the protein CASSFQGTQETQYF.

V usage is TRBV5-8 and J usage is TRBJ1-5; possible D gene TRBD1, 5 bases. The CDR3 is 15 amino acids. V gave up 5 bases and J gave up 1 base, with 13 bases separating them. CDR1 and CDR2 (germline): SGHTS, YDEGEE. The CDR3 region has the DNA TGTGCCAGCAGGCGTCAGGGAGTCAGCAATCAGCCCCAGCATTTT. This gives the protein CASRRQGVSNQPQHF.

The V gene is TRBV28, the J gene TRBJ1-1; 12 bases fit TRBD1. The CDR3 contains 15 residues. Germline-derived CDR1 and CDR2 are MDHEN and SYDVKM. With V trimmed by 6 bases and J by 3 bases, 5 bases remained unmatched. This CDR3 reads CASRPGQGADTEAFF. CDR3 bases: TGTGCCAGCAGGCCGGGACAGGGGGCCGACACTGAAGCTTTCTTT. Using reference TRBV28 and TRBJ1-1 for the parts outside the CDR3, the full variable domain is DVKVTQSSRYLVKRTGEKVFLECVQDMDHENMFWYRQDPGLGLRLIYFSYDVKMKEKGDIPEGYSVSREKKERFSLILESASTNQTSMYLCASRPGQGADTEAFFGQGTRLTVV.

This chain joins TRBV4-1 and TRBJ2-3; TRBD1 is a possible D gene (6 bases). The CDR3 runs 16 residues. CDR1 is MGHRA and CDR2 is YSYEKL in the germline V gene. Deletions cut 1 base from V and 0 bases from J, with 11 bases between. The CDR3 nucleotides read TGCGCCAGCAGCCAAGCAGTGGGGGCTAGCACAGATACGCAGTATTTT. Protein: CASSQAVGASTDTQYF.

The rearrangement joins TRBV5-6 to TRBJ2-5; TRBD1 matches 11 bases. V gave up 5 bases and J gave up 5 bases; unmatched junction bases: 5. CDR1 is SGHDT, CDR2 YYEEEE, per germline. The length of the CDR3 is 14 residues. Here the CDR3 DNA reads TGTGCCAGCAGGGGGACAGGGGGGTTGGAGACCCAGTACTTC. It is translated as CASRGTGGLETQYF.

The CDR3 DNA follows: TGTGCCCTCGGCGGGACCCAAGAGACCCAGTACTTC. Amino acid sequence: CALGGTQETQYF. The chain links TRBV28 to TRBJ2-5, with a possible D match to TRBD2 (6 bases). CDR3 length: 12 amino acids. CDR1 and CDR2 from the germline V gene are MDHEN and SYDVKM. The V end lost 11 bases, the J end lost 1 base, and 11 bases lay between the germline ends.

The genes are TRBV25-1 and TRBJ1-2; no clear D. V was cut by 4 bases and J by 8 bases, with 20 bases left in between. The CDR3 spans 15 residues. Germline CDR1 MGHDK, CDR2 SYGVNS. CDR3 sequence reads: CASSGRAGLYEGYTF. The CDR3 DNA reads TGTGCCAGCAGTGGCCGGGCGGGCCTCTATGAAGGCTACACCTTC.

The chain joins TRBV6-5 to TRBJ1-5; 7 nucleotides match TRBD1. The V and J ends lost 6 bases and 7 bases, in that order; junction bases with no gene match: 9. The CDR3 has 14 amino acids. Germline CDR1 MNHEY, CDR2 SVGAGI. In DNA, the CDR3 is TGTGCCAGCAGCTACAGGGGCCCAGGGCAGCCCCAGCATTTT. Translation gives CASSYRGPGQPQHF.

The J gene is TRBJ2-5, the V gene TRBV7-2, with 7 bases aligning to TRBD1. V shed 5 bases, J shed 13 bases, and the junction held 13 bases outside the gene matches. The CDR3 totals 13 residues. CDR1 and CDR2 (germline): SGHTA, FQGNSA. The CDR3 nucleotides are TGTGCCAGCAGCCCTCTAAGTCCCGGGACAGCGTACTTC. Translating gives CASSPLSPGTAYF.

The chain uses TRBV5-4 and TRBJ1-4; D perhaps matches TRBD1 (6 bases). Germline assignment: CDR1 SGHNT and CDR2 YYREEE (reference sequence). The CDR3 consists of 15 residues. Trimming cost V 3 bases and J 7 bases, with 16 bases left between them. CDR3 region: CASSSGGQGSEKLFF. CDR3 nucleotide sequence: TGTGCCAGCAGCTCGGGTGGGCAGGGGAGTGAAAAACTGTTTTTT. The entire variable domain, with the rest obtained from reference TRBV5-4 and TRBJ1-4, is as follows: ETGVTQSPTHLIKTRGQQVTLRCSSQSGHNTVSWYQQALGQGPQFIFQYYREEENGRGNFPPRFSGLQFPNYSSELNVNALELDDSALYLCASSSGGQGSEKLFFGSGTQLSVL.

This clone is a singleton in its sample. The chain recombines TRBV4-3 with TRBJ2-7; tentative D call: TRBD2 (5 bases). Trimming took off 0 bases at V and 6 bases at J, with 15 bases between the two ends. CDR1 is LGHNA and CDR2 is YSLEER in the germline V gene. The length of the CDR3 is 15 residues. Written as DNA, the CDR3 is TGCGCCAGCAGCCAAGATTTGGGCCTAGCCTCCGAGCAGTACTTC. The encoded protein is CASSQDLGLASEQYF.

The V and J genes are TRBV12-5 and TRBJ1-5, with no clear D. The length of the CDR3 is 13 residues. The V gene lost 5 bases and the J gene lost 9 bases, with 14 bases spanning the gap. Per the germline V gene, CDR1 is LGHNT and CDR2 is FRNRAP. The CDR3: CASGPSQDLPQHF. Here the CDR3 DNA reads TGTGCTAGTGGTCCCTCCCAGGACTTGCCCCAGCATTTT.

The chain recombines TRBV6-5 with TRBJ2-1, with 15 bases fitting TRBD2. The CDR3 contains 15 residues. The trim removed 6 bases at V and 9 bases at J, leaving 6 bases unmatched. The germline CDR1 and CDR2 sequences are MNHEY and SVGAGI. As DNA, the CDR3 is TGTGCCAGCAGGGGGACTAGCGGGAGGCAGAGTGAGCAGTTCTTC. Residues: CASRGTSGRQSEQFF.

The genes are TRBV9 and TRBJ2-1; perhaps TRBD2 as D (5 bases). The CDR3 is 15 residues long. CDR1 is SGDLS, CDR2 YYNGEE, per germline. Trimming stripped 0 bases from V and 8 bases from J, with 15 bases between. CDR3 DNA sequence: TGTGCCAGCAGCGTAGCCGGGGTACCCCCCTATGAGCAGTTCTTC. It translates to CASSVAGVPPYEQFF.

This rearrangement joins TRBV5-4 to TRBJ2-2; 9 positions match TRBD1. The CDR3 covers 15 residues. The ends lost 5 bases at V and 5 bases at J; junction bases unmatched: 7. CDR1 and CDR2 from the germline V gene are SGHNT and YYREEE (reference sequence). CDR3 in DNA: TGTGCCAGCAGTTACGGACAGGGGAGGACCGGGGAGCTGTTTTTT. Its translation is CASSYGQGRTGELFF. Full variable domain (rest looked up from reference TRBV5-4 and TRBJ2-2): ETGVTQSPTHLIKTRGQQVTLRCSSQSGHNTVSWYQQALGQGPQFIFQYYREEENGRGNFPPRFSGLQFPNYSSELNVNALELDDSALYLCASSYGQGRTGELFFGEGSRLTVL.

This clone was counted a few times. The chain is built from TRBV27 and TRBJ1-1, with D unclear. The germline CDR1 and CDR2 sequences are MNHEY and SMNVEV (reference sequence). This CDR3 comprises 12 residues. The V gene lost 8 bases and the J gene lost 1 base, with 8 bases spanning the gap. The CDR3 protein is CASAKRNTEAFF. DNA of the CDR3: TGTGCCAGCGCCAAACGGAACACTGAAGCTTTCTTT.

The rearrangement joins TRBV6-5 to TRBJ2-2; D is possibly TRBD1 (6 bases). CDR1 is MNHEY and CDR2 is SVGAGI in the germline V gene. CDR3 length equals 14 residues. Deletions cut 5 bases from V and 5 bases from J, with 12 bases between. DNA of the CDR3: TGTGCCAGCAGTAACAGGGTACGGACCGGGGAGCTGTTTTTT. Translating gives CASSNRVRTGELFF.

CDR3 amino acids: CASSLPRGFGYTF. CDR3 coding DNA: TGTGCCAGCAGCTTGCCCCGGGGTTTCGGCTACACCTTC. This chain uses TRBV7-9 with TRBJ1-2; no definite D call. Germline lookup yields CDR1 SEHNR and CDR2 FQNEAQ (reference sequence). V lost 3 bases and J lost 8, with 13 bases in between. The CDR3 contains 13 residues.

The chain recombines TRBV11-2 with TRBJ2-1; 10 bases line up with TRBD2. Trimming took 5 bases from V and 2 from J; bases not matched to a gene: 3. Germline-derived CDR1 and CDR2 are SGHAT and FQNNGV. The CDR3 is 15 residues long. The CDR3 spells CASSPTSGAYNEQFF. For the CDR3, the DNA is TGTGCCAGCAGCCCTACTAGCGGGGCCTACAATGAGCAGTTCTTC.

The V gene is TRBV6-1, the J gene TRBJ2-1; 9 bases map to TRBD1. CDR3 length: 14 amino acids. CDR1 and CDR2 (germline): MNHNS, SASEGT. Trimming removed 8 bases from V and 3 bases from J; junction bases left unmatched: 5. CDR3 amino acids: CASLRDRDYNEQFF. The CDR3, as DNA: TGTGCCAGCCTCCGGGACAGGGACTACAATGAGCAGTTCTTC.